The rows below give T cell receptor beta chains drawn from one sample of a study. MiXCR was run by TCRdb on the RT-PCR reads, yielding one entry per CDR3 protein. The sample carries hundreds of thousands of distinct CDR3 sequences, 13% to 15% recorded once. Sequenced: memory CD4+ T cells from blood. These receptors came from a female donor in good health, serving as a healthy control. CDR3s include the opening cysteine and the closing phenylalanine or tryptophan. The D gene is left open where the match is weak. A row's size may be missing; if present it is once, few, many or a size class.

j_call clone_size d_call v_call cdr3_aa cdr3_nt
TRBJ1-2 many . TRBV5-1 CASSGTPPNYGYTF TGCGCCAGCAGCGGGACACCCCCTAACTATGGCTACACCTTC
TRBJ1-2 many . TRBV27 CASSYGTPANYGYTF TGTGCCAGCAGTTATGGGACACCCGCTAACTATGGCTACACCTTC
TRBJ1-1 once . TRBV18 CASSPLRGENTEAFF TGTGCCAGCTCACCTCTCCGGGGAGAGAACACTGAAGCTTTCTTT
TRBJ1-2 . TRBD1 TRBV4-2 CASSQDQGENYGYTF TGTGCCAGCAGCCAGGACCAGGGGGAAAACTATGGCTACACCTTC
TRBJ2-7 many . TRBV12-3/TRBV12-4 CASSYRGTAEQYF TGTGCCAGCAGCTACCGGGGGACAGCCGAGCAGTACTTC
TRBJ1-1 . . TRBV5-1 CASSFEGATEAFF TGCGCCAGCAGCTTCGAAGGGGCGACTGAAGCTTTCTTT
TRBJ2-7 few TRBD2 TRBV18 CASSLGLAKIYEQYF TGTGCCAGCTCACTGGGACTAGCGAAGATCTACGAGCAGTACTTC
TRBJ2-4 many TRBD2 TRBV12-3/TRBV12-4 CASTPRGSGGPGKNIQYF TGTGCCAGCACCCCTCGTGGTAGCGGGGGGCCCGGCAAAAACATTCAGTACTTC
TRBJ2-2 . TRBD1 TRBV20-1 CSARDRIWTGGRGTGELFF TGCAGTGCTAGAGATCGCATCTGGACAGGGGGGCGAGGCACCGGGGAGCTGTTTTTT
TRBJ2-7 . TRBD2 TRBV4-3 CASNPCRAGGHEQYF TGCGCCAGCAACCCCTGCAGAGCGGGAGGCCACGAGCAGTACTTC
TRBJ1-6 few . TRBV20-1 CSAGQTYNSPLHF TGCAGTGCTGGACAGACCTATAATTCACCCCTCCACTTT
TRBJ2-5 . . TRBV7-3 CASSAQRGGQETQYF TGTGCCAGCAGCGCTCAAAGAGGGGGGCAAGAGACCCAGTACTTC
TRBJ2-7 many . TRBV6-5 CASSNVYEQYF TGTGCCAGCAGTAACGTCTACGAGCAGTACTTC
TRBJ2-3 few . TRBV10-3 CAISEPGITDTQYF TGTGCCATCAGTGAGCCGGGAATCACAGATACGCAGTATTTT
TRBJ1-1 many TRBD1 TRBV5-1 CASSWGQGMNTEAFF TGCGCCAGCAGCTGGGGACAGGGCATGAACACTGAAGCTTTCTTT
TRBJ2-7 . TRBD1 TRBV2 CASKGQGVPEQYF TGTGCCAGCAAGGGACAGGGGGTTCCCGAGCAGTACTTC
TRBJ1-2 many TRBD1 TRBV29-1 CSVTETGRYGYTF TGCAGCGTGACCGAGACAGGGCGTTATGGCTACACCTTC
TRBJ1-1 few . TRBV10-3 CAISQRARDTEAFF TGTGCCATCAGTCAGAGGGCTCGGGACACTGAAGCTTTCTTT
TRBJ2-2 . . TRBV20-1 CSAGRGGLGELFF TGCAGTGCTGGAAGGGGGGGCTTGGGGGAGCTGTTTTTT
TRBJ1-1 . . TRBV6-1 CASSEISGDQIANTEAFF TGTGCCAGCAGTGAAATTTCGGGCGATCAGATAGCGAACACTGAAGCTTTCTTT
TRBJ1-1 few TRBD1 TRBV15 CATSRDRTGTAEAFF TGTGCCACCAGCAGAGATCGGACAGGGACGGCTGAAGCTTTCTTT
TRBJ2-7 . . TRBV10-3 CAISESSRGNTYEQYF TGTGCCATCAGTGAGAGTTCACGCGGGAATACCTACGAGCAGTACTTC
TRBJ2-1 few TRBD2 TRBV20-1 CSALAEGDNEQFF TGCAGTGCTCTAGCGGAGGGAGACAATGAGCAGTTCTTC
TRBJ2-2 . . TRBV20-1 CSARPASGPGELFF TGCAGTGCTCGGCCGGCCTCAGGACCCGGGGAGCTGTTTTTT
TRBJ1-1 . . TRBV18 CASSTRAIVSTEAFF TGTGCCAGCTCAACAAGGGCGATAGTTTCCACTGAAGCTTTCTTT
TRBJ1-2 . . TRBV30 CAWNHVYGYTF TGTGCCTGGAACCACGTATATGGCTACACCTTC
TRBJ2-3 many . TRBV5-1 CASSLGRPHTDTQYF TGCGCCAGCAGCTTAGGGAGACCCCACACAGATACGCAGTATTTT
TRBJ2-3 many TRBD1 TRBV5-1 CASSNTPGGAYQDTQYF TGCGCCAGCAGCAACACCCCAGGGGGCGCGTATCAAGATACGCAGTATTTT
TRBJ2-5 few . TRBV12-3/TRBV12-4 CASSRDLAETQYF TGTGCCAGCAGCCGAGACCTCGCGGAGACCCAGTACTTC
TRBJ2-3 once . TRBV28 CASSLLARDTDTQYF TGTGCCAGCAGTTTATTAGCCAGAGACACAGATACGCAGTATTTT
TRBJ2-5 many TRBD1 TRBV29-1 CSVTGQGQETQYF TGCAGCGTGACGGGACAGGGCCAAGAGACCCAGTACTTC
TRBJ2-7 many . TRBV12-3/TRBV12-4 CASSRPGLTYEQYF TGTGCCAGCAGTAGGCCGGGACTCACCTACGAGCAGTACTTC
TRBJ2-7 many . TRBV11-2 CASSITMGAYEQYF TGTGCCAGCAGCATAACGATGGGGGCGTACGAGCAGTACTTC
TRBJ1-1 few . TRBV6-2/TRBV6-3 CATSIPGNTEAFF TGTGCCACCTCAATCCCCGGAAACACTGAAGCTTTCTTT
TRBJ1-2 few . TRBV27 CASSALGEGTGGYTF TGTGCCAGCAGTGCCCTGGGAGAGGGTACGGGTGGCTACACCTTC